Described below is a single TCR beta chain sequence and its context. Ten or more counts support this clonotype. Its antigen has not been determined. Base qualities are not recorded, but no much larger clone differs from it by a single base. This specimen belongs to a study of neurological immune-mediated disorders (dated 2019 in TCRdb). For the wider study: Among the 34 multiple sclerosis patients, relapsing-remitting MS accounted for around 30 and secondary progressive MS accounted for 3. The cohort was made up of about 65 subjects, consisting of roughly 15 HAM/TSP patients, around 35 multiple sclerosis patients and about 20 healthy controls. Peripheral blood TCR-beta repertoires from HTLV-I-associated myelopathy (HAM/TSP) patients, multiple sclerosis patients and healthy controls were compared by UMI-based sequencing. Longitudinal samples, technical triplicates and paired sorted CD4+ and CD8+ T-cell subsets, alongside PBMC samples, were included among the approximately 110 TCR-beta libraries.

Unsorted PBMC libraries were generated from 2 million PBMCs stored in RNAlater at -80 °C until RNA extraction. The multiple sclerosis patients were enrolled in a US clinical protocol that evaluated disease progression with magnetic resonance imaging. Peripheral blood was subjected to Ficoll-Hypaque density gradient centrifugation to isolate PBMCs, which were then cryopreserved in liquid nitrogen. cDNA synthesis used template-switch 5'RACE with a primer carrying a 10-nucleotide random unique molecular identifier tagging each TCR transcript. Each sequencing run produced over 170 million TCR-beta sequences covering 15-18 subjects. Total RNA was extracted with the RNeasy kit. The KAPA Real-time Library Amplification kit was used to amplify TCR-beta VDJ regions with primers targeting the TCR constant region and the 5'RACE anchor. A first PCR added sample indexes and Illumina adaptors, and a second PCR then raised library yield. The roughly 650 bp TCR product was size-selected on a 2% E-gel SizeSelection system after Ampure bead purification. Library quality was checked on a Bioanalyzer, concentration was measured with Qubit, and libraries were quantified with the Kapa Library Quantification kit before pooling. An Illumina HiSeq 2500 sequenced the libraries paired-end 2 x 150 bp. To increase sequence diversity, roughly 25-31% phiX was spiked into each library pool. Regarding the original processing steps: The quality-filtered reads were processed with the UMI-based MiGEC pipeline, whose error correction step removed more than 80% of the raw TCR sequences. IMGT germline references were used for aligning VDJ genes, and each clonotype was defined as a unique CDR3 amino acid sequence together with its V-J genes. Clonal expansion, Shannon diversity and CDR3 relatedness were evaluated with VDJtools (CalcPairwiseDistances, ClusterSamples), while phylogenetic trees were built in CLCbio workbench. A clone was classed as expanded if it had 8 or more unique UMIs, a cutoff based on coefficient-of-variation modelling across technical triplicates. TCRdb itself trimmed the public reads at Q25 with fastp, ran MiXCR and retained productive beta chains. Merged by CDR3 protein, the rows form single entries marked with the most common genes and DNA. TCRdb, rather than the study authors, made the V and J calls. The sample table lists 45,000 to 70,000 distinct CDR3 sequences, over 4% of them with a count of one. The top ten constitute roughly 3.1% of the sample.

Paper-wide results and their limitations: No identical CDR3 amino acid sequences were shared among expanded clones across subjects, suggesting private TCR-beta repertoires in all groups. Repertoires from 18 of 34 MS patients were grouped by phylogenetic analysis into a cluster of related CDR3 sequences, suggesting a possible repertoire-level signature. TCR clonal expansion was greatest in HAM/TSP patients and smallest in MS patients, who ranked below even healthy controls. The MS cluster showed no association with clinical or MRI features, and the authors stated that larger cohorts are needed.

This receptor was obtained from a man aged 50-60 years with multiple sclerosis. The sample was PBMCs.

The sequence in DNA is TGCGCCAGCAGCTGGGACCTAGCGGGGGCTAGCACAGATACGCAGTATTTT. Translation gives CASSWDLAGASTDTQYF. Recombination connected TRBV5-1 to TRBJ2-3, and TRBD2 aligns with 10 junction nucleotides. Trimming removed 3 bases from V and 0 bases from J; the gene matches leave 7 bases unexplained. The CDR3 starts with the cysteine, ends with the phenylalanine, and has 17 residues. The read is trimmed to its CDR3 DNA, 51 bases read in frame from base 1. For CDR1 and CDR2, the germline V gene lists SGHRS and YFSETQ.